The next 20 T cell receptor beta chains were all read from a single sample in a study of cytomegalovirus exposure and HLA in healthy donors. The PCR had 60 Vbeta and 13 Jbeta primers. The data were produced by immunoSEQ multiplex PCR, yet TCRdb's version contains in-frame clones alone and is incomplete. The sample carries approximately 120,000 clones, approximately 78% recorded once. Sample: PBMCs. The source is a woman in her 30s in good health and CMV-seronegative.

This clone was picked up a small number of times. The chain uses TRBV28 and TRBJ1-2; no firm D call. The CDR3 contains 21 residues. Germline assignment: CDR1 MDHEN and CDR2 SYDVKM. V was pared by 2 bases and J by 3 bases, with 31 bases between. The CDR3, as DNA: TGTGCCAGCAGTTTAAGTTGGTTTACGACGAGACAAACGGGAGCTCACTATGGCTACACCTTC. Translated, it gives CASSLSWFTTRQTGAHYGYTF.

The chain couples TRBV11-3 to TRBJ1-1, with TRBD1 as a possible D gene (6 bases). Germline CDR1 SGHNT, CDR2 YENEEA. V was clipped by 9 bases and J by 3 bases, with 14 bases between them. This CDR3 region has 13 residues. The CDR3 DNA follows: TGTGCCAGTTCGAGGGGGAAATACACTGAAGCTTTCTTT. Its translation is CASSRGKYTEAFF.

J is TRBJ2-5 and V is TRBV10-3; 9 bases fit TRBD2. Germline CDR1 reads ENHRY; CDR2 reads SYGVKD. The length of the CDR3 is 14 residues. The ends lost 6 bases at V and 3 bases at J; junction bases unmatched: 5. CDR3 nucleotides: TGTGCCATCAGAGAGGGACTAGCTAAAGAGACCCAGTACTTC. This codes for CAIREGLAKETQYF.

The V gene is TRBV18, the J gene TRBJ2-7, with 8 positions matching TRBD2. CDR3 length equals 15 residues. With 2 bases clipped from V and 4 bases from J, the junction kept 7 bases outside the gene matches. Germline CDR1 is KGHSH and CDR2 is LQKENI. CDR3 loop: CASSPVIAGTYEQYF. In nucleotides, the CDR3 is TGTGCCAGCTCACCAGTGATAGCGGGGACTTACGAGCAGTACTTC. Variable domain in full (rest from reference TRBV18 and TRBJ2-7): NAGVMQNPRHLVRRRGQEARLRCSPMKGHSHVYWYRQLPEEGLKFMVYLQKENIIDESGMPKERFSAEFPKEGPSILRIQQVVRGDSAAYFCASSPVIAGTYEQYFGPGTRLTVT.

CDR3 protein: CAISESRQGADTQYF. The CDR3 nucleotides are TGTGCCATCAGTGAAAGCCGACAGGGCGCAGATACGCAGTATTTT. V usage is TRBV10-3 and J usage is TRBJ2-3; 7 bases map to TRBD1. V shed 3 bases, J shed 4 bases, and the junction held 7 bases outside the gene matches. CDR3 length: 15 residues. In germline, CDR1 is ENHRY, CDR2 SYGVKD.

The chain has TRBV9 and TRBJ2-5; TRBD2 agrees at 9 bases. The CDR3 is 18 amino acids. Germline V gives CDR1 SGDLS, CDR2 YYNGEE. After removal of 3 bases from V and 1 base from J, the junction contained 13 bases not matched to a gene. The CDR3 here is CASSAGGGSGSRQETQYF. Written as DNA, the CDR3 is TGTGCCAGCAGCGCGGGCGGTGGTAGCGGGAGTCGCCAAGAGACCCAGTACTTC.

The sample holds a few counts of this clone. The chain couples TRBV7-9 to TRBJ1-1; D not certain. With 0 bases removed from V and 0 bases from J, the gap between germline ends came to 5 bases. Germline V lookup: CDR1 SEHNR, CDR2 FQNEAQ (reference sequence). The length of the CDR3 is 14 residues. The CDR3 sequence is CASSLAQLNTEAFF. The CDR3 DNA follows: TGTGCCAGCAGCTTAGCACAGTTGAACACTGAAGCTTTCTTT.

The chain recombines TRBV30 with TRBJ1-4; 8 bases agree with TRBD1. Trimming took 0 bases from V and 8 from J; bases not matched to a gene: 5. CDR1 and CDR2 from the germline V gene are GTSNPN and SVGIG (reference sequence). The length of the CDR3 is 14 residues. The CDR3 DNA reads TGTGCCTGGAGTGTACAGGGGGGACGAGAAAAACTGTTTTTT. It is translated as CAWSVQGGREKLFF.

The CDR3 is CATTDIHRGVSYNEQFF. Here the CDR3 DNA reads TGTGCCACTACAGACATCCACAGGGGAGTCTCCTACAATGAGCAGTTCTTC. V gene TRBV19 combines with J gene TRBJ2-1, with 7 bases matching TRBD1. The CDR3 spans 17 residues. CDR1 is LNHDA and CDR2 is SQIVND in the germline V gene (reference sequence). V shed 10 bases, J shed 0 bases, and the junction held 15 bases outside the gene matches.

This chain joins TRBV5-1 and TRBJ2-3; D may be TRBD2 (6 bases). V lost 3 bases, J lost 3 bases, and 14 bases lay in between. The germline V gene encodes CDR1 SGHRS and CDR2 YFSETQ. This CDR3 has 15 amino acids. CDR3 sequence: CASSSAGLGTDTQYF. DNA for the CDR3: TGCGCCAGCAGCTCAGCGGGTTTGGGAACAGATACGCAGTATTTT.

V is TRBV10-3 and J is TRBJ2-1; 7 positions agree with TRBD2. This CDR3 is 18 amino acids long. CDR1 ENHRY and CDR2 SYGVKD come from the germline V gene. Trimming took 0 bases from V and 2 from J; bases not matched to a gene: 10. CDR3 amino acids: CAISESINGGMTYNEQFF. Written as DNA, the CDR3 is TGTGCCATCAGTGAGTCAATCAACGGGGGGATGACCTACAATGAGCAGTTCTTC.

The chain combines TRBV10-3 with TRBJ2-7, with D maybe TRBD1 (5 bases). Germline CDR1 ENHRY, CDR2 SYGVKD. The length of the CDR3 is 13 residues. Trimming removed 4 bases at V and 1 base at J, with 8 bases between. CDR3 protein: CAISADRSYEQYF. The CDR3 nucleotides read TGTGCCATCAGTGCCGACAGATCCTACGAGCAGTACTTC.

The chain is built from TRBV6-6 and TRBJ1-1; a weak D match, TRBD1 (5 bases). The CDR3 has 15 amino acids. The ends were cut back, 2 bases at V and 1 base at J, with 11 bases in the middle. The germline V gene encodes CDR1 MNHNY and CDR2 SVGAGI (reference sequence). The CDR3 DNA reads TGTGCCAGCAGTTACGAAGGGGCTTCGAACACTGAAGCTTTCTTT. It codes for CASSYEGASNTEAFF.

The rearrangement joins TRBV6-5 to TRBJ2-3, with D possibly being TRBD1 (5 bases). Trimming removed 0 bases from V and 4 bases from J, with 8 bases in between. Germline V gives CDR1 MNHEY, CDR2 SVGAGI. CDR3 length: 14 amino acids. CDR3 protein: CASSYSLGADTQYF. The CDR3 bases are TGTGCCAGCAGTTACTCGCTAGGGGCAGATACGCAGTATTTT.

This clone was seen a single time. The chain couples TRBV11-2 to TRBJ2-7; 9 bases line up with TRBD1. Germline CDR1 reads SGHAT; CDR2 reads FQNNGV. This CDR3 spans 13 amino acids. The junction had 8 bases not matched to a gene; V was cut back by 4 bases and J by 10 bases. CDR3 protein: CASSSGTGLKQYF. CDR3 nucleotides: TGTGCCAGCAGCTCCGGGACAGGGCTTAAACAGTACTTC.

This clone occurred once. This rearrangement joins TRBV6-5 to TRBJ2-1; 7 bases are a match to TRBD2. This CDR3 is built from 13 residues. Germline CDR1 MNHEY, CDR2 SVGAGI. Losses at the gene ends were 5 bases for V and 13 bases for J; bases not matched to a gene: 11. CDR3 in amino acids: CASSGRLAHGQFF. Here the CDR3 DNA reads TGTGCCAGCAGTGGCAGACTAGCCCATGGACAGTTCTTC.

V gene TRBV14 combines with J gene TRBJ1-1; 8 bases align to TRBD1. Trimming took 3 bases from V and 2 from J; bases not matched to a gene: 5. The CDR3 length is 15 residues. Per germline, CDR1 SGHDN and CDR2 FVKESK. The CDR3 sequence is CASSQLTGVNTEAFF. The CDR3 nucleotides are TGTGCCAGCAGCCAGCTGACAGGGGTTAACACTGAAGCTTTCTTT.

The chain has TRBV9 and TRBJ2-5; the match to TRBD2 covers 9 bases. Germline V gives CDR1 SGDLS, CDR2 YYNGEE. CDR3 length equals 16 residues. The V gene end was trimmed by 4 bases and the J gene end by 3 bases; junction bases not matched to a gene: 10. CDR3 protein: CASSPGGLAGKETQYF. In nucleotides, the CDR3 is TGTGCCAGCAGCCCGGGAGGCCTAGCGGGGAAAGAGACCCAGTACTTC.

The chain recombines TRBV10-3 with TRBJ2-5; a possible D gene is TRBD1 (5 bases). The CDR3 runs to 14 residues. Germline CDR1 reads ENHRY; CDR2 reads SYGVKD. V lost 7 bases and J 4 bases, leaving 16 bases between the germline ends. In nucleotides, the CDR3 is TGTGCCATCAATGGGCAGGGTAACCGAGAGACCCAGTACTTC. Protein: CAINGQGNRETQYF.

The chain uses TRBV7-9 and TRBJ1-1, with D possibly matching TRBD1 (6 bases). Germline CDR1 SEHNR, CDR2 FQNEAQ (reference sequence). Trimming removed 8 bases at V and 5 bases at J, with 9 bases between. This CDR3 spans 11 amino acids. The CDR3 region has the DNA TGTGCCAGCGTCAGGGGTACTGAAGCTTTCTTT. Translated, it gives CASVRGTEAFF. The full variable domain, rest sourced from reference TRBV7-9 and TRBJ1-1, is DTGVSQNPRHKITKRGQNVTFRCDPISEHNRLYWYRQTLGQGPEFLTYFQNEAQLEKSRLLSDRFSAERPKGSFSTLEIQRTEQGDSAMYLCASVRGTEAFFGQGTRLTVV.